These 2 T cell receptor beta chains were sequenced from one sample in a study of T-cell reconstitution after alpha-beta-depleted transplantation in children. The TCRbeta library incorporated unique molecular identifiers. TCRdb reanalysed the PCR reads using MiXCR and keeps one entry per CDR3 protein. The sample lists about 600,000 distinct CDR3 sequences, under 25% occurring once. This specimen consisted of PBMCs, mostly from graft donor cells, obtained 360 days after TCRalphabeta/CD19-depleted stem cell transplant. The receptor set was obtained from a boy younger than two who had a stem cell transplant for acute myeloid leukemia, so the T cells may come from the graft donor.

V is TRBV6-1 and J is TRBJ1-2; 9 nucleotides match TRBD1. CDR1 is MNHNS and CDR2 is SASEGT in the germline V gene. With 7 bases clipped from V and 8 bases from J, the junction kept 8 bases outside the gene matches. CDR3 length equals 13 residues. The CDR3 loop is CASTKQGAFGYTF. CDR3 sequence (DNA): TGTGCCAGCACAAAACAGGGGGCGTTCGGCTACACCTTC.

The chain uses TRBV7-3 and TRBJ2-2; D is unresolved. Per germline, CDR1 SGHTA and CDR2 FQGTGA. The CDR3 sequence is 13 residues long. The ends were cut back, 2 bases at V and 7 bases at J, with 8 bases in the middle. The CDR3 nucleotides read TGTGCCAGCAGCTTATCCTACGACGGGGAGCTGTTTTTT. Its translation is CASSLSYDGELFF. The entire variable domain, with the rest obtained from reference TRBV7-3 and TRBJ2-2, is as follows: GAGVSQTPSNKVTEKGKYVELRCDPISGHTALYWYRQSLGQGPEFLIYFQGTGAADDSGLPNDRFFAVRPEGSVSTLKIQRTERGDSAVYLCASSLSYDGELFFGEGSRLTVL.